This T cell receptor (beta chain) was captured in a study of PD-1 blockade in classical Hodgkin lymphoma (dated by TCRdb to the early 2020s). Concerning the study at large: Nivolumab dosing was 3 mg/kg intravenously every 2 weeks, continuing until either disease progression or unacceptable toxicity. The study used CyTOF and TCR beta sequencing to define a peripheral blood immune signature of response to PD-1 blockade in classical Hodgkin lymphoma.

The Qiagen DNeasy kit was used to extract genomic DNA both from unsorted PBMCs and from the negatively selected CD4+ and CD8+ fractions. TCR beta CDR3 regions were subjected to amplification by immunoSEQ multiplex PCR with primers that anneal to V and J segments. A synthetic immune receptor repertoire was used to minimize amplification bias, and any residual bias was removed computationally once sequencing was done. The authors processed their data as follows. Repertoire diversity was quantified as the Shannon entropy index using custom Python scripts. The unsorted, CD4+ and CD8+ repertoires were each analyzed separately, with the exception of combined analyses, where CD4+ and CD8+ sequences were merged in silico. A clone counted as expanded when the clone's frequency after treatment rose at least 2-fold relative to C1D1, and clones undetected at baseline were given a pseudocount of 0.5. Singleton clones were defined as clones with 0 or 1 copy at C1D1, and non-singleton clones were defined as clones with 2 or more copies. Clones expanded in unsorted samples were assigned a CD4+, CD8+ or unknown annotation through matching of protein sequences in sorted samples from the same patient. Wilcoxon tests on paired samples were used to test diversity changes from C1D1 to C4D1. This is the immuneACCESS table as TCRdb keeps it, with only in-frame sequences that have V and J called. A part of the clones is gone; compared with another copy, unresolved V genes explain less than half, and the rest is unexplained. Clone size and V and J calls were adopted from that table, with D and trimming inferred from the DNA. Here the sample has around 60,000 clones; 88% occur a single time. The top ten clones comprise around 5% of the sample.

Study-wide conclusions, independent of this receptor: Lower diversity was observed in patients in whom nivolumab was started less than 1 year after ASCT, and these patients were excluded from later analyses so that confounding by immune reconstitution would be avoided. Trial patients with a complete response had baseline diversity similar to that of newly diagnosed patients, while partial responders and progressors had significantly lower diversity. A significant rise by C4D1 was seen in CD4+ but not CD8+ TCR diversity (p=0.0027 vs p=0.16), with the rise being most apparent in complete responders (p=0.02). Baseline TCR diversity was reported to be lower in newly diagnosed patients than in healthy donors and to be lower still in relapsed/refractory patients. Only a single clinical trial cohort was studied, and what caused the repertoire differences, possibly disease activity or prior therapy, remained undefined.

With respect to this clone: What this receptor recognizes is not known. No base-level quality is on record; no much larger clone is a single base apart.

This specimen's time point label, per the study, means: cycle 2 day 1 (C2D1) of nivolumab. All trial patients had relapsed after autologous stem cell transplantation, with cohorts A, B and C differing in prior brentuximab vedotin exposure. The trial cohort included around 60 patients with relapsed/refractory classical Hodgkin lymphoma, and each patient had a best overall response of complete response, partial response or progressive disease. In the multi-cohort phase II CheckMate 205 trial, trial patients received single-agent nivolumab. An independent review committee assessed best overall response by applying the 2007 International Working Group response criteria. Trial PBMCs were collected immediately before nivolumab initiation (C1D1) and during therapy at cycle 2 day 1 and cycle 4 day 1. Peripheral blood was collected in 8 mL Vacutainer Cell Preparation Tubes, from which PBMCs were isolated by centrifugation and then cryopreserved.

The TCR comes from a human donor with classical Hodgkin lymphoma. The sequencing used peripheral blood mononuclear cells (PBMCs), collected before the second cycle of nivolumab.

The DNA reads TGTGCCAGCAGCCAAGACTCCGGGACAGGGAATCGCTACACCTTC. Translated, this gives CASSQDSGTGNRYTF. The chain joins TRBV4-2 to TRBJ1-2, with 9 central nucleotides matching TRBD1. Taken from the germline V gene, the CDR1 and CDR2 loops are LGHNA and YNFKEQ. Spanning cysteine to phenylalanine, the CDR3 consists of 15 amino acids. Just the 45-base CDR3 DNA is kept, in frame starting at base 1. V is pruned by 0 bases and J by 9 bases, leaving 8 bases of the junction without a gene match.